These T cell receptor beta chains were read from a single sample in a study of T-cell reconstitution after alpha-beta-depleted transplantation in children. From the PCR reads, TCRdb called clonotypes with MiXCR, one entry per CDR3 protein. The sample has hundreds of thousands of distinct CDR3 sequences; 10% to 13% are singletons. The sequenced sample was PBMCs, obtained before TCRalphabeta/CD19-depleted stem cell transplant. Every receptor here comes from a child aged 2 to 15 with inherited bone marrow failure, due to receive a stem cell transplant. Each CDR3 is given with its conserved first and last residue. Each record gives: J gene, V gene, clone size, D gene, CDR3 DNA, CDR3 protein. D genes are given only for firm matches. Where a row states a size, it is once, few, many or the class of an expanded clone; other rows omit it.

j_gene: TRBJ2-1; v_gene: TRBV20-1; abundance: few; d_gene: TRBD2; CDR3nt: TGCAGTGCTAGACCTAGCGGGAGTTGGAATGAGCAGTTCTTC; CDR3aa: CSARPSGSWNEQFF
j_gene: TRBJ2-3; v_gene: TRBV28; abundance: many; d_gene: TRBD2; CDR3nt: TGTGCCAGCAGGTCTAGCGGGAGTCCCTCAGATACGCAGTATTTT; CDR3aa: CASRSSGSPSDTQYF
j_gene: TRBJ2-1; v_gene: TRBV6-2/TRBV6-3; abundance: .; d_gene: TRBD2; CDR3nt: TGTGCCAGCAGTTACCCATCGATGGGGGGGAATGAGCAGTTCTTC; CDR3aa: CASSYPSMGGNEQFF
j_gene: TRBJ2-7; v_gene: TRBV5-1; abundance: .; d_gene: TRBD1; CDR3nt: TGCGCCAGCAGCTCCCGGCCCGGGACAGGCTACGAGCAGTACTTC; CDR3aa: CASSSRPGTGYEQYF
j_gene: TRBJ2-7; v_gene: TRBV20-1; abundance: many; d_gene: .; CDR3nt: TGCAGTGGGGGTGTGGGCTACGAGCAGTACTTC; CDR3aa: CSGGVGYEQYF
j_gene: TRBJ2-2; v_gene: TRBV6-5; abundance: few; d_gene: .; CDR3nt: TGTGCCGTCGGGACAATCACCGGGGAGCTGTTTTTT; CDR3aa: CAVGTITGELFF
j_gene: TRBJ2-1; v_gene: TRBV5-4; abundance: .; d_gene: TRBD2; CDR3nt: TGTGCCAGCAGCCGGACTAGCGAGTCCTACAATGAGCAGTTCTTC; CDR3aa: CASSRTSESYNEQFF
j_gene: TRBJ2-1; v_gene: TRBV10-3; abundance: many; d_gene: .; CDR3nt: TGTGCCATCAGTGACCCCAGAGGGCCCTCCTACAATGAGCAGTTCTTC; CDR3aa: CAISDPRGPSYNEQFF
j_gene: TRBJ1-6; v_gene: TRBV20-1; abundance: many; d_gene: .; CDR3nt: TGCATTGCTAGACCCGGGGCCCCCAATTCACCCCTCCACTTT; CDR3aa: CIARPGAPNSPLHF
j_gene: TRBJ2-2; v_gene: TRBV29-1; abundance: many; d_gene: .; CDR3nt: TGCAGCGTGGAGAGCGATTTGGGCACCGGGGAGCTGTTTTTT; CDR3aa: CSVESDLGTGELFF
j_gene: TRBJ2-7; v_gene: TRBV29-1; abundance: .; d_gene: .; CDR3nt: TGCAGCGTGGTCCTCGGCTACGAGCAGTACTTC; CDR3aa: CSVVLGYEQYF